The clone carrying this T cell receptor beta chain has ten or more counts. Its cognate antigen is unknown. The sample belongs to a study of CD8+CD57+ T cells in acquired aplastic anemia. Overall study findings and caveats: Both patients and controls carried the same twenty-nine CD8+ CDR3 sequences. Researchers reported that CD8+ Simpson's diversity was not significantly different in patients versus controls.

Losses at the gene ends were 4 bases for V and 9 bases for J; bases not matched to a gene: 10. The CDR3 loop spans 16 amino acids. Germline CDR1 reads SNHLY; CDR2 reads FYNNEI. Template material for TCR beta VDJ and CDR3 profiling consisted of genomic DNA. TCRdb used MiXCR to reprocess the reads, holding one entry per CDR3 protein. The sample has about 180,000 distinct CDR3 sequences, 47% seen once. For sequencing, patients were chosen who had shown expansion of CD8+CD57+ cells by flow cytometry. As a group, the patients uniformly had severe acquired aplastic anemia. Patients were treatment-naive when blood was sampled.

Sequenced: sorted CD4+, CD8+, or CD8+CD57+ T cells (not recorded which) from PBMCs. The TCR was taken from a human donor with aplastic anemia. The rearrangement joins TRBV2 to TRBJ1-6; 9 nucleotides agree with TRBD1. CDR3 in amino acids: CASSGGTGFIGSPLHF. CDR3 coding DNA: TGTGCCAGCAGTGGTGGGACAGGGTTTATAGGTTCACCCCTCCACTTT. The full variable domain, with the rest looked up from reference TRBV2 and TRBJ1-6, is EPEVTQTPSHQVTQMGQEVILRCVPISNHLYFYWYRQILGQKVEFLVSFYNNEISEKSEIFDDQFSVERPDGSNFTLKIRSTKLEDSAMYFCASSGGTGFIGSPLHFGNGTRLTVT.